This T cell receptor (beta chain) appears in the sequencing data of a study of blood T cells in healthy people across ages. General study results and limits: Expanded clonotype shifts may have been confounded, as the donors had an unknown CMV status.

Next came a second PCR, run for roughly 6 to 11 cycles, which used a sample-barcoded 5' primer along with a J-beta primer mix. Via MiXCR, TCRdb re-called the 5' RACE reads, giving one row per CDR3 protein. The table has some 760,000 distinct CDR3 sequences, about 25% seen once. The draw of peripheral blood yielded ten milliliters from each donor. RNA extraction gave at least 5 micrograms of total RNA per sample. This clonotype showed up just a few times. Its specificity is unknown. This same sample was also part of a study on T cells of mothers and their children. That source reports: Slightly higher, non-significant overlap characterized related mother-child pairs relative to unrelated pairs.

This receptor was identified in a boy younger than 18 in good health. What was sequenced was blood.

CDR3 protein: CASSPIGLSYEQYF. The CDR3 nucleotides read TGTGCCAGCAGTCCCATAGGGCTCTCCTACGAGCAGTACTTC. The chain couples TRBV28 to TRBJ2-7, with D unclear. The CDR3 extends over 14 amino acids. Germline CDR1 and CDR2: MDHEN and SYDVKM. V gave up 5 bases and J gave up 0 bases, with 11 bases separating them.